The following is a T cell receptor beta chain sequence with its context. Produced via immunoSEQ multiplex PCR; TCRdb's table is partial and in-frame only. The table has roughly 13,000 clones, 85% to 95% seen once. The sorted conventional CD4+ T cells were CD25-low and CD127-high, with genomic DNA sequenced. This sample is drawn from a study of regulatory and conventional T cells in RAG deficiency. Germline CDR1 MNHEY, CDR2 SMNVEV (reference sequence). The CDR3 length is 16 residues. Trimming shortened V by 4 bases and J by 3 bases, and 18 bases separated the two germline ends. These data were also reused for a study on regulatory T cells. That study reports: Amplification used 52 TRBV primers and 13 TRBJ primers.

The chain links TRBV27 to TRBJ1-2, with a tentative D call TRBD1 (6 bases). This TCR derives from a human donor in good health. Sequencing was done on a sample of CD4+ effector T cells sorted from blood. The CDR3 region is CASSYLRGEGYYGYTF. CDR3 DNA sequence: TGTGCCAGCAGTTATCTAAGGGGGGAGGGGTACTATGGCTACACCTTC.